This T cell receptor (beta chain) comes out of a study of blood T cell repertoires in COVID-19. The overall study: Researchers got acute and convalescent COVID-19 samples from the United States, Italy and Spain. From T cells, B-cell-depleted T cells, or PBMCs came the material, which was cDNA or gDNA.

The CDR3 has 15 residues. Trimming left V 3 bases short and J 6 bases short, with 17 bases between. Germline V gene sequence: CDR1 LNHDA, CDR2 SQIVND (reference sequence). This clone has more than one count but fewer than ten. In the original processing: Reference gene primer amplification yielded estimated nucleated cell counts. Some clones are missing from TCRdb's copy, which holds only in-frame ones; the method was immunoSEQ multiplex PCR. Clone size and the V and J calls come from that table; the DNA yielded D and trimming. This table holds roughly 280,000 clones, around 87% found once. The receptor comes from a woman aged 60-70 years with COVID-19, enrolled during active disease. This rearrangement joins TRBV19 to TRBJ1-1, with a possible D match to TRBD1 (5 bases). Material: peripheral blood. This chain's CDR3 is CASSILDIPGAEAFF. CDR3 DNA sequence: TGTGCCAGTAGTATTCTGGACATTCCCGGAGCTGAAGCTTTCTTT.